This TCR beta chain came from a study of OX40 agonist ivuxolimab in advanced cancers. Overall study context: Prior anti-PD-1, anti-PD-L1 or anti-CTLA-4 therapy was allowed; around 40% had some.

Study results and caveats: Expanded clones were, on average, more numerous in CD8+ T cells than in CD4+. Also showing low normalized T-cell clonal expansion were some of the nonresponders. People who partly responded at 0.1-3.0 mg/kg had some of the least clonal expansion seen.

A note on this clone: The antigen remains undetermined.

Clones were read by immunoSEQ multiplex PCR, and TCRdb kept only the in-frame ones, dropping some. This repertoire shows 70,000 or so clones, roughly 90% found once; its top ten account for roughly 10%. The CDR3 length is 15 residues. With 5 bases clipped from V and 5 bases from J, the junction kept 6 bases outside the gene matches. Germline lookup yields CDR1 SGHTA and CDR2 FQGNSA. This clonotype originated in an adult with an advanced solid tumor such as melanoma, head and neck, liver or kidney cancer. This chain uses TRBV7-2 with TRBJ2-1; 10 bases line up with TRBD2. Sequencing was performed on CD4+ or CD8+ T cells sorted from blood, taken in a trial of the OX40 agonist ivuxolimab. The CDR3 here is CASSPLTSGNNEQFF. CDR3 in DNA: TGTGCCAGCAGCCCACTTACTAGCGGGAACAATGAGCAGTTCTTC. The variable domain in full, with the rest retrieved from reference TRBV7-2 and TRBJ2-1, is GAGVSQSPSNKVTEKGKDVELRCDPISGHTALYWYRQSLGQGLEFLIYFQGNSAPDKSGLPSDRFSAERTGGSVSTLTIQRTQQEDSAVYLCASSPLTSGNNEQFFGPGTRLTVL.